This T cell receptor (beta chain) was identified during a study of blood T cells in healthy people across ages. Study-wide findings and caveats: Nothing was known about donor CMV status, and this possibly confounded expanded clonotype changes.

Remarks on this clonotype: The antigen is unknown.

Per germline, CDR1 SGHRS and CDR2 YFSETQ. CDR3 length equals 14 residues. The V gene lost 2 bases and the J gene lost 1 base, with 10 bases spanning the gap. A second PCR, run for about 6 to 11 cycles, used a sample-barcoded 5' primer plus a J-beta primer mix. The study obtained at least 2.5 million CDR3-containing paired-end reads from every sample. TCRdb reanalysed the 5' RACE reads using MiXCR and keeps one entry per CDR3 protein. The sample shows 850,000 to 1,000,000 distinct CDR3 sequences, 51% of them seen only once. Donors were healthy Caucasian individuals from Russia aged roughly 6 to 95. The V call is TRBV5-1, the J call TRBJ2-7; no definite D call. What was sequenced was blood. The sequence was collected from a woman aged 55-70 years in good health. The DNA for the CDR3 is TGCGCCAGCAGCTTTTTCAACAGATCCTACGAGCAGTACTTC. Its protein product is CASSFFNRSYEQYF.